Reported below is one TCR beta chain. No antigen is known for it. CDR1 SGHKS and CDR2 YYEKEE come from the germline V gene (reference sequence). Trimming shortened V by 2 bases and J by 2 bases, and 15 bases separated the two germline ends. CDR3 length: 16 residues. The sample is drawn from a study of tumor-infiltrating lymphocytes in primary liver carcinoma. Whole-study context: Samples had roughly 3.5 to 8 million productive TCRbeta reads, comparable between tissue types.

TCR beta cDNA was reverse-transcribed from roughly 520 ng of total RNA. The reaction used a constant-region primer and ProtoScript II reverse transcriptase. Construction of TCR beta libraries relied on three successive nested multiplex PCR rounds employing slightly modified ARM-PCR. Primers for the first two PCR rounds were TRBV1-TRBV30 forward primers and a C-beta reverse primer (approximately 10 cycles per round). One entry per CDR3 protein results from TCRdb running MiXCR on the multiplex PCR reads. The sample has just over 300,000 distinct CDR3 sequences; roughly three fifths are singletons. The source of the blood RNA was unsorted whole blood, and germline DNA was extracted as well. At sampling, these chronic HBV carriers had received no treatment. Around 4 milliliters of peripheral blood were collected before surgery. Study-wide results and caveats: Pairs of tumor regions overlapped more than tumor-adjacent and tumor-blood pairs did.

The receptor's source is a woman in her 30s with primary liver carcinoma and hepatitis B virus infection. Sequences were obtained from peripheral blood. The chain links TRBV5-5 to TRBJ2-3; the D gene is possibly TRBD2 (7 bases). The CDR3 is CASSFMAGAHTDTQYF. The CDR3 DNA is TGTGCCAGCAGCTTCATGGCGGGGGCACACACAGATACGCAGTATTTT.